The 17 T cell receptor beta chains below all came from one sample that was sequenced in a study of cytomegalovirus exposure and HLA in healthy donors. The PCR ran on 60 Vbeta and 13 Jbeta primers. TCRdb's copy holds only in-frame clones and misses some; the assay was immunoSEQ multiplex PCR. Altogether around 90,000 clones are present, 85% being singletons, with the ten largest covering 6% to 7.5%. Sequenced input: PBMCs. The source is a man between 40 and 49 years old in good health and CMV-seropositive.

DNA of the CDR3: TGCGCCAGCAGCTTGGCCCAGGGTAATGAAAAACTGTTTTTT. Translated, it gives CASSLAQGNEKLFF. The J gene is TRBJ1-4, the V gene TRBV5-1, with D possibly TRBD1 on 5 matching bases. The germline V gene encodes CDR1 SGHRS and CDR2 YFSETQ. CDR3 length: 14 residues. V was shortened by 0 bases and J by 4 bases, with 7 bases between the two germline ends.

The chain joins TRBV28 to TRBJ2-5, with D tentatively TRBD1 (5 bases). Trimming took 6 bases from V and 5 from J, leaving 13 bases between them. This CDR3 spans 13 amino acids. Germline V CDR1 and CDR2: MDHEN, SYDVKM. The CDR3, as DNA: TGTGCCAGCAGACCTCAGGGATGGGAGACCCAGTACTTC. Translated, it gives CASRPQGWETQYF. The variable domain in full, completed from reference TRBV28 and TRBJ2-5, reads DVKVTQSSRYLVKRTGEKVFLECVQDMDHENMFWYRQDPGLGLRLIYFSYDVKMKEKGDIPEGYSVSREKKERFSLILESASTNQTSMYLCASRPQGWETQYFGPGTRLLVL.

J is TRBJ2-3 and V is TRBV7-6; 11 bases map to TRBD2. CDR1 and CDR2 from the germline V gene are SGHVS and FNYEAQ. The V segment lost 5 bases and the J segment 2 bases; nucleotides outside the gene matches: 6. The CDR3 length is 16 residues. As DNA, the CDR3 is TGTGCCAGCAGCCTCCTAGCGGGAGGCTTCACAGATACGCAGTATTTT. Protein sequence: CASSLLAGGFTDTQYF.

This sequence joins TRBV21-1 and TRBJ2-4; TRBD1 is the table's D call, not checked against the DNA. TRBV21-1 is marked as a pseudogene. This CDR3 is 18 amino acids long. The CDR3 nucleotides read TGTGCCAGCAGCCGAAGCATACAGGGACCTCTAGCCAAAAACATTCAGTACTTC. Translated: CASSRSIQGPLAKNIQYF.

This rearrangement joins TRBV19 to TRBJ2-7, with 7 bases lining up with TRBD2. The CDR3 is 13 amino acids. Germline CDR1 LNHDA, CDR2 SQIVND (reference sequence). V lost 4 bases to trimming and J lost 4 bases; unmatched junction nucleotides: 4. In DNA, the CDR3 is TGTGCCAGTAGTAAAAGCGGGGCTTACGAGCAGTACTTC. Translating gives CASSKSGAYEQYF.

V gene TRBV29-1 combines with J gene TRBJ2-7; D is ambiguous. V was shortened by 4 bases and J by 1 base, with 11 bases between the two germline ends. The CDR3 has 13 residues. Germline CDR1 and CDR2: SQVTM and ANQGSEA. The CDR3 DNA reads TGCAGCGTTGCGGTTGGCGGATCCTACGAGCAGTACTTC. Translation gives CSVAVGGSYEQYF.

The chain joins TRBV9 to TRBJ2-1; 8 bases match TRBD2. The germline V gene has CDR1 SGDLS and CDR2 YYNGEE. After removal of 3 bases from V and 8 bases from J, the junction contained 10 bases not matched to a gene. This CDR3 has 15 residues. The CDR3 region has the DNA TGTGCCAGCAGCGCCAGCACGGGGGGGCTCGATGAGCAGTTCTTC. The encoded protein is CASSASTGGLDEQFF.

The V gene is TRBV5-1, the J gene TRBJ1-1; 9 bases fit TRBD1. CDR1 SGHRS and CDR2 YFSETQ come from the germline V gene. CDR3 length: 14 residues. V was pared by 4 bases and J by 4 bases, with 5 bases of the junction left unmatched. The CDR3 reads CASSPRTGATEAFF. CDR3 in DNA: TGCGCCAGCAGCCCCCGGACAGGGGCCACTGAAGCTTTCTTT. The full variable domain, in which reference TRBV5-1 and TRBJ1-1 provide the parts outside the CDR3, is KAGVTQTPRYLIKTRGQQVTLSCSPISGHRSVSWYQQTPGQGLQFLFEYFSETQRNKGNFPGRFSGRQFSNSRSEMNVSTLELGDSALYLCASSPRTGATEAFFGQGTRLTVV.

This clone turned up a few times. The chain recombines TRBV19 with TRBJ1-3; D unresolved. Trimming stripped 5 bases from V and 0 bases from J, with 8 bases between. The germline V gene encodes CDR1 LNHDA and CDR2 SQIVND (reference sequence). The CDR3 covers 14 residues. CDR3 region: CASSLGSSGNTIYF. For the CDR3, the DNA is TGTGCCAGTAGTCTCGGGTCCTCTGGAAACACCATATATTTT.

The CDR3 reads CSVSEEGAHGYTF. The CDR3 coding sequence is TGCAGCGTTTCTGAGGAGGGGGCGCATGGCTACACCTTC. The J gene is TRBJ1-2, the V gene TRBV29-1; 7 bases line up with TRBD1. J lost 6 bases, V lost 5 bases, and 9 bases had no gene match. This CDR3 is built from 13 residues. Germline values: CDR1 SQVTM, CDR2 ANQGSEA.

This chain connects TRBV6-6 to TRBJ2-2; 7 bases fit TRBD1. J gave up 4 bases and V 4 bases, and 3 bases lay outside the gene matches. This CDR3 contains 14 residues. Germline V gives CDR1 MNHNY, CDR2 SVGAGI (reference sequence). The CDR3 sequence: CASSSTGATGELFF. CDR3 nucleotide sequence: TGTGCCAGCAGTTCCACAGGGGCCACCGGGGAGCTGTTTTTT.

The V call is TRBV7-3, the J call TRBJ2-5, with D possibly TRBD2 on 6 matching bases. The CDR3 is 14 residues long. The germline V gene encodes CDR1 SGHTA and CDR2 FQGTGA. Trimming left V 5 bases short and J 5 bases short, with 15 bases between. Here the CDR3 reads CASSPVGGRETQYF. In DNA form, the CDR3 reads TGTGCCAGCAGCCCTGTGGGGGGTCGGGAGACCCAGTACTTC.

The rearrangement links TRBV28 to TRBJ1-2; no reliable D call. The CDR3 has 13 amino acids. The germline V gene has CDR1 MDHEN and CDR2 SYDVKM. Trimming pared 6 bases from V and 2 bases from J, leaving 10 bases between. CDR3 coding DNA: TGTGCCAGCAGGGAAGGGAGGAACTATGGCTACACCTTC. This translates into CASREGRNYGYTF.

This rearrangement joins TRBV15 to TRBJ1-4; weak D call: TRBD1 (5 bases). Germline V gives CDR1 LNHNV, CDR2 YYDKDF (reference sequence). The V end lost 5 bases, the J end lost 7 bases, and 11 bases lay between the germline ends. The CDR3 sequence is 13 residues long. The DNA for the CDR3 is TGTGCCACCAGCCCAGGGCGGTTTGAAAAACTGTTTTTT. Its protein is CATSPGRFEKLFF.

The V and J genes are TRBV18 and TRBJ2-3; 10 positions agree with TRBD1. The V and J ends lost 1 base and 5 bases, in that order; junction bases with no gene match: 15. Germline V gene lookup returns CDR1 KGHSH and CDR2 LQKENI. This CDR3 has 19 amino acids. CDR3 nucleotide sequence: TGTGCCAGCTCACCACTGGACATAGGAGGGACAGGGGTTGGAGATACGCAGTATTTT. It codes for CASSPLDIGGTGVGDTQYF. Full variable domain (remainder filled in from reference TRBV18 and TRBJ2-3): NAGVMQNPRHLVRRRGQEARLRCSPMKGHSHVYWYRQLPEEGLKFMVYLQKENIIDESGMPKERFSAEFPKEGPSILRIQQVVRGDSAAYFCASSPLDIGGTGVGDTQYFGPGTRLTVL.

The genes are TRBV6-1 and TRBJ1-5; tentative D call: TRBD1 (5 bases). V dropped 4 bases and J dropped 7 bases, with 20 bases sitting between them. Germline V CDR1 and CDR2: MNHNS, SASEGT. The CDR3 is 16 amino acids. CDR3 in amino acids: CASSVWIVQDRQPQHF. DNA of the CDR3: TGTGCCAGCAGTGTATGGATAGTACAGGACCGCCAGCCCCAGCATTTT.

This chain joins TRBV7-8 and TRBJ2-5; 11 bases are a match to TRBD2. This CDR3 region has 16 residues. J was trimmed by 1 base and V by 5 bases; bases with no gene match: 6. CDR1 is SGHVS and CDR2 is FQNEAQ in the germline V gene. CDR3 sequence: CASSATSGGVQETQYF. The CDR3 DNA reads TGTGCCAGCAGCGCAACTAGCGGGGGAGTCCAAGAGACCCAGTACTTC.